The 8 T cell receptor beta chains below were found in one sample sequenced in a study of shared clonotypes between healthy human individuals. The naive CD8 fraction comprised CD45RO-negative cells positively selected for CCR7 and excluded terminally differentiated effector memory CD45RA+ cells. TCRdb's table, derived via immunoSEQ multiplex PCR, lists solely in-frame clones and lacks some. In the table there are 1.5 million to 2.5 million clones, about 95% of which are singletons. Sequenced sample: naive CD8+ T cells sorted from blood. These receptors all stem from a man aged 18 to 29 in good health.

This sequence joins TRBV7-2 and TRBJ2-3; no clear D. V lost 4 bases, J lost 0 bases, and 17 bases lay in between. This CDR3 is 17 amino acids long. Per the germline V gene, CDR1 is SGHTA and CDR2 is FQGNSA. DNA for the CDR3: TGTGCCAGCAGCTCTTCCCCGACGAGCCGAAGCACAGATACGCAGTATTTT. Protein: CASSSSPTSRSTDTQYF.

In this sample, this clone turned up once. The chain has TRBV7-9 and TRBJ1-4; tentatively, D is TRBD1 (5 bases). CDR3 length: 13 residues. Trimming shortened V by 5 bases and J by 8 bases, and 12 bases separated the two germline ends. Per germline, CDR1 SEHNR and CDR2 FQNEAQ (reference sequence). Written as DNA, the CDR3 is TGTGCCAGCAGCATAGGACACCAGGAAAAACTGTTTTTT. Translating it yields CASSIGHQEKLFF.

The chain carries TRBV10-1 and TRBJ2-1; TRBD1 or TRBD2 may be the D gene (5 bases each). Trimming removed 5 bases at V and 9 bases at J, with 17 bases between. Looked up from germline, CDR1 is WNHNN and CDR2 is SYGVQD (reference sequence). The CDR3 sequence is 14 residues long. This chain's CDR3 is CASSPVRLGTEQFF. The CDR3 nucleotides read TGCGCCAGCAGTCCGGTTAGGCTCGGGACTGAGCAGTTCTTC.

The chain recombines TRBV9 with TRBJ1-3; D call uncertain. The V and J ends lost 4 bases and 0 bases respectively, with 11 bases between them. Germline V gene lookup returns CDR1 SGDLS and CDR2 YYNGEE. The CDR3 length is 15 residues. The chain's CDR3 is CASSPDGNSGNTIYF. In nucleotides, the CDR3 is TGTGCCAGCAGCCCAGACGGAAACTCTGGAAACACCATATATTTT.

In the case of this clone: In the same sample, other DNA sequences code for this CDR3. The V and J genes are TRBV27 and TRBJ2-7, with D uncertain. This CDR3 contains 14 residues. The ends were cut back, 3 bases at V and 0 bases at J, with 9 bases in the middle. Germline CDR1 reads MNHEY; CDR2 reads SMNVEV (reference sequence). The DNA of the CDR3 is TGTGCCAGCAGTTTTGTGCAAAGCTCCTACGAGCAGTACTTC. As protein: CASSFVQSSYEQYF.

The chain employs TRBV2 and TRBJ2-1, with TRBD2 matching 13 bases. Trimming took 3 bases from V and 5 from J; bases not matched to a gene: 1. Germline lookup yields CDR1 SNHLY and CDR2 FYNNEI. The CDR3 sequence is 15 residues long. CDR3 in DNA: TGTGCCAGCAGTGAGACTAGCGGGGGGCACAATGAGCAGTTCTTC. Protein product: CASSETSGGHNEQFF.

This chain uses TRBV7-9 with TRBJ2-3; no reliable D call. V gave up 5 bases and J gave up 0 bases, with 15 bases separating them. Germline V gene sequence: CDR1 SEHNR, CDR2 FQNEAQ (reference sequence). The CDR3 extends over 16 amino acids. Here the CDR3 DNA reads TGTGCCAGCAGCCCATTTTTGACCGCTAGCACAGATACGCAGTATTTT. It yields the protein CASSPFLTASTDTQYF.

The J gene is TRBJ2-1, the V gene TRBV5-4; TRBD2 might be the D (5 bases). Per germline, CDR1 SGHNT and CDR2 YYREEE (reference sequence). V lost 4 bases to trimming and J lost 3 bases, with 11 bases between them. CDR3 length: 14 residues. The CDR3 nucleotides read TGTGCCAGCAGCCCGGCGGGCAACTACAATGAGCAGTTCTTC. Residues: CASSPAGNYNEQFF.